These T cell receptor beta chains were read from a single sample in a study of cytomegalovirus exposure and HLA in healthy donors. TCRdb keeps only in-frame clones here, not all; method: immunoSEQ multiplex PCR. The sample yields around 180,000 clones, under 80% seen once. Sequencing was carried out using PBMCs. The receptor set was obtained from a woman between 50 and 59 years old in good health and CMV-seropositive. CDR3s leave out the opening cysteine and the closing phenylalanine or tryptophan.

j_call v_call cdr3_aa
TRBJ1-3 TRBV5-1 ASSLGTGTGNTIY
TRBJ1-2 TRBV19 ASSINTGGGYGYT
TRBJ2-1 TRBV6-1 ASSSQGNQQF
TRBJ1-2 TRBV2 ASTRDLSYGYT
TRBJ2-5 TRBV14 ASSQETGMQETQY
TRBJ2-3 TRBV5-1 ASSLDLLPRDTQY
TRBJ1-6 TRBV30 AWKGDGESPLH
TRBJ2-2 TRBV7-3 ASSPLGQNTGELF
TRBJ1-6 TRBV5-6 ASSPGTVSYNSPLH
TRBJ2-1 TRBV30 AWSRLAGSNEQF
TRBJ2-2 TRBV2 ASNQLAGVDTGELF
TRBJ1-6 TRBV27 ASSLRRAEPLH
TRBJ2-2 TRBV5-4 ASSPSGGTNTGELF
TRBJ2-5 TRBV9 ASSVETGSLETQY
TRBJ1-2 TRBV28 ASSLRRGANYGYT
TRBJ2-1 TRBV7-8 ASSLTGGIYEQF
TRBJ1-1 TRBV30 AWSTRNTEAF
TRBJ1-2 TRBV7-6 ASSLRYGHGYT
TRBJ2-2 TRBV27 ASRISGGTGELF
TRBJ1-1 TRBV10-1 ASSEDSSNTEAF
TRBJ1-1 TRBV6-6 ASSGTGWRNTEAF
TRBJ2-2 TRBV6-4 ASSRTGDGGELF
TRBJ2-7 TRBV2 ASNAGGFYEQY
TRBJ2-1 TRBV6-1 ASSEEVTGGYNEQF
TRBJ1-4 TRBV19 ASRSGSANEKLF
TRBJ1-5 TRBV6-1 ASSELGRGYLHQPQH
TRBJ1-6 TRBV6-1 ASSPDRGGALH
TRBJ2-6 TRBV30 AWRKPGAGANVLT
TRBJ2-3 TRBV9 ASSVGLRAGHRDTQY
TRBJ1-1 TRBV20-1 EVSGNTEAF
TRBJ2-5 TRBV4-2 ASSRTLGETQY
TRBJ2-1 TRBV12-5 ASALRVAGGRYNEQF
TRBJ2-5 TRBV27 ASSLWGAVAETQY
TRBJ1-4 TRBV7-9 ASSPGGRVNEKLF
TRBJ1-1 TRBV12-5 ASDPGQGDTEAF
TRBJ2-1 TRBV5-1 ASSLLDRGLINEQF
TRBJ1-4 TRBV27 ASSLGTGGGEKLF
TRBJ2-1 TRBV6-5 ASSYTRDSRGNEQF
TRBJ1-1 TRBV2 ASSRTGVEAF
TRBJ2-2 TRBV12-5 ASGLGQGSAGELF
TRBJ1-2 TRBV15 ATSRLTPRGSHGYT
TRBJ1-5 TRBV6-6 ASNSHRVEDQPQH
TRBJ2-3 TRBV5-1 ASSLDRAEDTQY
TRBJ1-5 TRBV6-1 ASSEAQTGVAVQPQH
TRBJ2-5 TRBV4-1 ASSQLGTIQETQY
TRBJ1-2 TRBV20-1 SGRVNYGYT
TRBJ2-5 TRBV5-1 ASSFDSHGTQY
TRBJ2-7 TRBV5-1 ASSVTSSYEQY
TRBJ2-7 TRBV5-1 ASSLSGGAYEQY
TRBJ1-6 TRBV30 AYGSGLGSPLH
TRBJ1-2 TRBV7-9 ASSRPPGQRNYGYT
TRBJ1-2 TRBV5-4 ASSLDGMRVGGYT
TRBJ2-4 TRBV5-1 ASSLPQNRENIQY
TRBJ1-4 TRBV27 ASSPAYREKLF